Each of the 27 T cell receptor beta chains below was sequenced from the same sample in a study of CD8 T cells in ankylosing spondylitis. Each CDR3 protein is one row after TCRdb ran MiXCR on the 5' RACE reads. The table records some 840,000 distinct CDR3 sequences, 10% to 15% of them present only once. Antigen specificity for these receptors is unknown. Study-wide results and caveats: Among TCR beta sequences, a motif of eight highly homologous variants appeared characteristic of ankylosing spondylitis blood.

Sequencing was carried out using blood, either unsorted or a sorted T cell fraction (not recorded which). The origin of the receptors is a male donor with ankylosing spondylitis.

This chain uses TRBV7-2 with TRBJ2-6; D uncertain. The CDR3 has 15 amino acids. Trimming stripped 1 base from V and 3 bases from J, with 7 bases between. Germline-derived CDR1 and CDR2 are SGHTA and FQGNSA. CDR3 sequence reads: CASSLGFLGANVLTF. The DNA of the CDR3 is TGTGCCAGCAGCTTAGGGTTCCTTGGGGCCAACGTCCTGACTTTC.

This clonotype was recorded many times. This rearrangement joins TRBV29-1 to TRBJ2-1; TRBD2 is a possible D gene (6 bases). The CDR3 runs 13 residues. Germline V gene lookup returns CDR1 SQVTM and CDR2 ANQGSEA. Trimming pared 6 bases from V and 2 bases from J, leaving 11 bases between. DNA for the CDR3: TGCAGCGTAGTCGGAGGGCCCTACAATGAGCAGTTCTTC. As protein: CSVVGGPYNEQFF.

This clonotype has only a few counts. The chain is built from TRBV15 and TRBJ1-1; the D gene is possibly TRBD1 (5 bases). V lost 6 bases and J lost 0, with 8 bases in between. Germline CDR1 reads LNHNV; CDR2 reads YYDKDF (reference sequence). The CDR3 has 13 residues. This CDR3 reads CATRWDLNTEAFF. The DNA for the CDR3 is TGTGCCACCAGATGGGACCTGAACACTGAAGCTTTCTTT. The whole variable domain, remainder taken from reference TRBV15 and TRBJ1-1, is DAMVIQNPRYQVTQFGKPVTLSCSQTLNHNVMYWYQQKSSQAPKLLFHYYDKDFNNEADTPDNFQSRRPNTSFCFLDIRSPGLGDTAMYLCATRWDLNTEAFFGQGTRLTVV.

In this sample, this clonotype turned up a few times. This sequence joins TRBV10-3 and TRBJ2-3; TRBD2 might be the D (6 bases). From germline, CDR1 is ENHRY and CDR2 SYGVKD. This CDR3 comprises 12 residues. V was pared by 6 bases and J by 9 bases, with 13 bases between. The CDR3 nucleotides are TGTGCCATCAGGGAGGAGGGCCGGACGCAGTATTTT. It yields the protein CAIREEGRTQYF.

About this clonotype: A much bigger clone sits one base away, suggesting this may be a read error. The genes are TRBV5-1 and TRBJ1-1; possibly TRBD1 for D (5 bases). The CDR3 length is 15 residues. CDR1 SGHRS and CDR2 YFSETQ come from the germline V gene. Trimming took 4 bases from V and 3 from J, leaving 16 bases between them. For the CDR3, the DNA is TGCGCCAGCAGCCTGACAGCCGACATGTACACTGAAGCTTTCTTT. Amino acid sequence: CASSLTADMYTEAFF.

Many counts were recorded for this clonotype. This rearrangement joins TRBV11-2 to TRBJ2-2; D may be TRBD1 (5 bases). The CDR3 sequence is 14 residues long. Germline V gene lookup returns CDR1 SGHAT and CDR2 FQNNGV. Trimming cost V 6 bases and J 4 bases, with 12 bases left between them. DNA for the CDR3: TGTGCCAGCAGACGGGCCAGGGCCACCGGGGAGCTGTTTTTT. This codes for CASRRARATGELFF.

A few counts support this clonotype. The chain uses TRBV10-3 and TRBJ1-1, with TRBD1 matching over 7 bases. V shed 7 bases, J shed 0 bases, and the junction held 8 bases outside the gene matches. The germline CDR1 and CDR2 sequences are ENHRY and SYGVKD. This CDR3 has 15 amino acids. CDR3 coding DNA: TGTGCCATCATGCGGACAGGAGGCATGAACACTGAAGCTTTCTTT. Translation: CAIMRTGGMNTEAFF.

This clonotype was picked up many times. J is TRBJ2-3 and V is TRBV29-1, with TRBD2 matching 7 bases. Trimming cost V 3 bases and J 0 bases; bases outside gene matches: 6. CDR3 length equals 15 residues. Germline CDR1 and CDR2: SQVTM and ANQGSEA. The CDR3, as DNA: TGCAGCGTTGATCTCCGGGAGGTGAGCACAGATACGCAGTATTTT. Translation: CSVDLREVSTDTQYF.

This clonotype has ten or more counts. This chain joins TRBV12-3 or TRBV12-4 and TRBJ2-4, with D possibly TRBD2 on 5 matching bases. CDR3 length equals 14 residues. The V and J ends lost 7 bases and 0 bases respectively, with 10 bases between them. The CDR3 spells CASTPGIAKNIQYF. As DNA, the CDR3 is TGTGCCAGCACTCCCGGGATAGCCAAAAACATTCAGTACTTC.

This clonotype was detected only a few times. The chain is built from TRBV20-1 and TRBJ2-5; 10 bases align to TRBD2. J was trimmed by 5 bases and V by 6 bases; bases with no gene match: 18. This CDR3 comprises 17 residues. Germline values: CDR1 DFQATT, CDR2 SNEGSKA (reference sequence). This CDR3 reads CSATPWSSGGRGETQYF. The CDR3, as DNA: TGCAGTGCCACCCCTTGGTCTAGCGGGGGCCGGGGGGAGACCCAGTACTTC.

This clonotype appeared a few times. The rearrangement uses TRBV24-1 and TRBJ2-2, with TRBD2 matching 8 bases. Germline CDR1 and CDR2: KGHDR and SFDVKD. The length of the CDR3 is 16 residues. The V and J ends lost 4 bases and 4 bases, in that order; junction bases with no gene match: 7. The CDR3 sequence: CATSDAGGLVTGELFF. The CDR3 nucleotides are TGTGCCACCAGTGACGCGGGGGGCCTGGTCACCGGGGAGCTGTTTTTT.

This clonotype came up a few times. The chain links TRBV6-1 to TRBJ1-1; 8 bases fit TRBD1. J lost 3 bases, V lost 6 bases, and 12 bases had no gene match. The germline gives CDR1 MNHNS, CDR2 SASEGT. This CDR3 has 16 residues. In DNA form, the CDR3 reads TGTGCCAGCAGACAAGACAGGGGCCTCACAGACACTGAAGCTTTCTTT. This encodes CASRQDRGLTDTEAFF.

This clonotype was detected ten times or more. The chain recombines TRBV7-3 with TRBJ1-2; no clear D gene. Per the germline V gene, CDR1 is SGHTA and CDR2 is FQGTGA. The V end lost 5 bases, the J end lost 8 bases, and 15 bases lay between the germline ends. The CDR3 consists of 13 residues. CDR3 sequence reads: CASSVTHTEGYTF. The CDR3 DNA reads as TGTGCCAGCAGCGTGACTCATACGGAAGGCTACACCTTC.

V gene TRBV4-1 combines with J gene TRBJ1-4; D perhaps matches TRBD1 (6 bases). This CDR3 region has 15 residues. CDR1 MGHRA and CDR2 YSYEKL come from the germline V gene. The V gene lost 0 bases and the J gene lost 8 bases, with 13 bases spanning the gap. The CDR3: CASSQEFRGREKLFF. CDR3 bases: TGCGCCAGCAGCCAAGAATTCAGGGGAAGGGAAAAACTGTTTTTT.

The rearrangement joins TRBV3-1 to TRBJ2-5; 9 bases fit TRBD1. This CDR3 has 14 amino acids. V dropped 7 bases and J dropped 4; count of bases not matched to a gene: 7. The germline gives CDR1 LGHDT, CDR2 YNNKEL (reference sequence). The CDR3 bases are TGTGCCAGCAAAGACACAGGGGGCCTAGAGACCCAGTACTTC. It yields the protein CASKDTGGLETQYF.

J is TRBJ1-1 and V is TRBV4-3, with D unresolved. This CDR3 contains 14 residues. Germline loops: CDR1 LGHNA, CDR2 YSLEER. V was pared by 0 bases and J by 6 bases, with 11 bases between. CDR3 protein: CASSQDIRWPEAFF. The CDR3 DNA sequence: TGCGCCAGCAGCCAAGATATTCGGTGGCCTGAAGCTTTCTTT.

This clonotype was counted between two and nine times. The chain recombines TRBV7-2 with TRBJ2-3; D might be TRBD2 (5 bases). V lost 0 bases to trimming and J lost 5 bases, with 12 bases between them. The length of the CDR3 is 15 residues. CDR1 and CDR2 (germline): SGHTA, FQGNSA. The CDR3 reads CASSLARAKGDTQYF. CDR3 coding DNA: TGTGCCAGCAGCTTAGCGCGGGCCAAGGGAGATACGCAGTATTTT.

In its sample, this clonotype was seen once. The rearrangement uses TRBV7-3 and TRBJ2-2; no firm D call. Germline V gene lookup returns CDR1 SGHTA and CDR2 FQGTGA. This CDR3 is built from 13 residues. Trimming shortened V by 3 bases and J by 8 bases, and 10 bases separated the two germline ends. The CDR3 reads CASSFIAQGELFF. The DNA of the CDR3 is TGTGCCAGCAGCTTCATCGCTCAAGGGGAGCTGTTTTTT.

CDR3 coding DNA: TGCAGTGCTTCAAAAGCGGGAGTACGCGAGCAGTACTTC. Amino acid sequence: CSASKAGVREQYF. V usage is TRBV20-1 and J usage is TRBJ2-7; TRBD2 matches at 8 bases. The CDR3 is 13 amino acids. Germline V lookup: CDR1 DFQATT, CDR2 SNEGSKA (reference sequence). The V segment lost 5 bases and the J segment 6 bases; nucleotides outside the gene matches: 9.

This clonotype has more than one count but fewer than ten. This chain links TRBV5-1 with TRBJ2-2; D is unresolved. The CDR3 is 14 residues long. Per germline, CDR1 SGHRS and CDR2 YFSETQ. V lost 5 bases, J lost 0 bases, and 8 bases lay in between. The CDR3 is CASRRASNTGELFF. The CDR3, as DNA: TGCGCCAGCAGACGGGCCTCGAACACCGGGGAGCTGTTTTTT.

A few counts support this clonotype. CDR3 region: CSARVSGNQPQHF. Here the CDR3 DNA reads TGCAGTGCTAGAGTCAGTGGCAATCAGCCCCAGCATTTT. The V gene is TRBV20-1, the J gene TRBJ1-5; D unclear. CDR3 length: 13 residues. Germline V gives CDR1 DFQATT, CDR2 SNEGSKA (reference sequence). V was shortened by 1 base and J by 2 bases, with 6 bases between the two germline ends.

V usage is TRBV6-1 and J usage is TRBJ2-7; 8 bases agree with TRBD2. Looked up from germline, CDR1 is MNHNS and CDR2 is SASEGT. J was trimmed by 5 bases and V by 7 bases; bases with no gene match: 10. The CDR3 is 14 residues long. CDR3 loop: CASNPLAARDEQYF. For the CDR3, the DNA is TGTGCCAGCAACCCACTAGCGGCCCGCGACGAGCAGTACTTC.

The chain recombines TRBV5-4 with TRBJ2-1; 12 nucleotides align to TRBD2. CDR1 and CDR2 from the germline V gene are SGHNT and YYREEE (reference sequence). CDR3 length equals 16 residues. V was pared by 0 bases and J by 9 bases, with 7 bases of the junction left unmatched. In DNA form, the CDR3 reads TGTGCCAGCAGCTTGGAAGCTAGCGGGAGGGCGGCTGAGCAGTTCTTC. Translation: CASSLEASGRAAEQFF.

In nucleotides, the CDR3 is TGCGCCAGCAGTTATAGGGCTAGCGGGAGGGATGGCCCCTACGAGCAGTACTTC. Protein product: CASSYRASGRDGPYEQYF. The chain combines TRBV4-3 with TRBJ2-7; 12 bases map to TRBD2. The length of the CDR3 is 18 residues. V was pared by 6 bases and J by 2 bases, with 14 bases of the junction left unmatched. From germline, CDR1 is LGHNA and CDR2 YSLEER.

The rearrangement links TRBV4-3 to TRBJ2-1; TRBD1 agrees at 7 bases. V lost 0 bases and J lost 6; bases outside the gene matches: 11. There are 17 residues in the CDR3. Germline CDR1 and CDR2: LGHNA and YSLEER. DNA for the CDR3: TGCGCCAGCAGCCAAGATCTGGGACAGCACTATGCCAATGAGCAGTTCTTC. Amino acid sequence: CASSQDLGQHYANEQFF.

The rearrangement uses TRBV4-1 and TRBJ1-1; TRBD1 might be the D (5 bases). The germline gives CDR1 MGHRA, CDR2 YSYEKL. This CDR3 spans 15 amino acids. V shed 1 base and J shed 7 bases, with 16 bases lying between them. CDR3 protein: CASSQVNSFQGEAFF. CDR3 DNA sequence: TGCGCCAGCAGCCAAGTTAACTCTTTCCAGGGTGAAGCTTTCTTT.

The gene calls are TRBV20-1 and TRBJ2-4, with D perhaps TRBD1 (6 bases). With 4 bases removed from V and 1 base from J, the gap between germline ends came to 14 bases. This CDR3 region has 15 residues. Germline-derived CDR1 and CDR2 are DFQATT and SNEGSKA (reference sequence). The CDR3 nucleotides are TGCAGTGCTACCCCCGGACAGCTCGCCAAAAACATTCAGTACTTC. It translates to CSATPGQLAKNIQYF.